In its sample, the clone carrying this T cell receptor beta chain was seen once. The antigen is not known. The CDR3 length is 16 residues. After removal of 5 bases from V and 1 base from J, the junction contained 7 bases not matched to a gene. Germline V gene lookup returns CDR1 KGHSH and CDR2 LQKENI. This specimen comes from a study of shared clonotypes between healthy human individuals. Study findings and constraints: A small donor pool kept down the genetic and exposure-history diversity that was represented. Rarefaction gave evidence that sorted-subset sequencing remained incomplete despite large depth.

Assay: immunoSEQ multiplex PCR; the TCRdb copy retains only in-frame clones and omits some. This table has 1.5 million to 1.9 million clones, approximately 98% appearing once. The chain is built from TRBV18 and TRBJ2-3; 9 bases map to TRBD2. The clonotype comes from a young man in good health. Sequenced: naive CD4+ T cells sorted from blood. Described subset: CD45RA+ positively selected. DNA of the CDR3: TGTGCCAGCTCAGCCATAGCGGGAGTTGGCACAGATACGCAGTATTTT. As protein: CASSAIAGVGTDTQYF. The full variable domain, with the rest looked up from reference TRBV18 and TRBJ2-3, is NAGVMQNPRHLVRRRGQEARLRCSPMKGHSHVYWYRQLPEEGLKFMVYLQKENIIDESGMPKERFSAEFPKEGPSILRIQQVVRGDSAAYFCASSAIAGVGTDTQYFGPGTRLTVL.